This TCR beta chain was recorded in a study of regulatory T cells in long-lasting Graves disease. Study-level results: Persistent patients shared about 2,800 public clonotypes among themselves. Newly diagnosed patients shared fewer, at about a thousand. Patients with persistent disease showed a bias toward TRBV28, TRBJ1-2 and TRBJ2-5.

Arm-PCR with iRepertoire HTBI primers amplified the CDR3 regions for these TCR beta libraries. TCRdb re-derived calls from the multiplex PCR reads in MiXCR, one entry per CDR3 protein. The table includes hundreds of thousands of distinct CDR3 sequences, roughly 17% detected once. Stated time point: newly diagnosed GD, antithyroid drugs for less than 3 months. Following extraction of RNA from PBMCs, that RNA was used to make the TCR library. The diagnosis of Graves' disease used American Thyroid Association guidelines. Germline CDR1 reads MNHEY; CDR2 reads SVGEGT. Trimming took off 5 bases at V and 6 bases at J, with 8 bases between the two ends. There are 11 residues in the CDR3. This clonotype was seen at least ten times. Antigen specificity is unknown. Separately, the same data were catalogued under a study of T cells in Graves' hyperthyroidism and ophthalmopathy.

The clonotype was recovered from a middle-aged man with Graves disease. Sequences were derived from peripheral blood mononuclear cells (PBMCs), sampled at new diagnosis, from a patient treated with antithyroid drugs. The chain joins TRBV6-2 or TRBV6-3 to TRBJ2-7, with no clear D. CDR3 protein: CASSMGREQYF. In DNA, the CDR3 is TGTGCCAGCAGTATGGGCCGCGAGCAGTACTTC.